This is a list of T cell receptor beta chains from one sample in a study of Graves' ophthalmopathy and Graves' hyperthyroidism. TCRdb fed the multiplex PCR reads into MiXCR, producing one record per CDR3 protein. The profile shows 450,000 to 600,000 distinct CDR3 sequences, roughly 39% of them singletons. Sequencing used peripheral blood or thyroid tissue (not recorded which). These receptors originate from an adult man with Graves' hyperthyroidism. CDR3s leave out the opening cysteine and the closing phenylalanine or tryptophan. For some rows the clone size is stated as once, few or many, or as a class when expanded; others skip it.

v_gene: TRBV19
j_gene: TRBJ1-2
abundance: NA
CDR3aa: ASSPGTVGNYGYT

v_gene: TRBV6-1
j_gene: TRBJ1-1
abundance: NA
CDR3aa: AIRDRGANTEAF

v_gene: TRBV5-1
j_gene: TRBJ1-1
abundance: NA
CDR3aa: AGSPDRGLKAF

v_gene: TRBV2
j_gene: TRBJ2-7
abundance: many
CDR3aa: ASKDAGPFEQY

v_gene: TRBV4-1
j_gene: TRBJ2-7
abundance: many
CDR3aa: ASSPLPGLVYEQY

v_gene: TRBV9
j_gene: TRBJ1-2
abundance: many
CDR3aa: ASSVPWGRTGNEGYT

v_gene: TRBV7-9
j_gene: TRBJ1-1
abundance: NA
CDR3aa: ASSLNRGQNTEAF

v_gene: TRBV29-1
j_gene: TRBJ2-3
abundance: NA
CDR3aa: SVEGRLAGGADTQY

v_gene: TRBV5-1
j_gene: TRBJ2-5
abundance: few
CDR3aa: ASSLYWSREETQY

v_gene: TRBV7-9
j_gene: TRBJ2-7
abundance: many
CDR3aa: ASVSAGESYEQY

v_gene: TRBV7-4
j_gene: TRBJ2-7
abundance: NA
CDR3aa: ASSFGEGNSYEQY

v_gene: TRBV5-6
j_gene: TRBJ2-2
abundance: few
CDR3aa: ASSLYRGSFGELF

v_gene: TRBV7-9
j_gene: TRBJ2-7
abundance: NA
CDR3aa: ASSLAMGSEQY

v_gene: TRBV5-8
j_gene: TRBJ2-2
abundance: few
CDR3aa: ASSTRDRGFAGELF

v_gene: TRBV7-2
j_gene: NA
abundance: NA
CDR3aa: ASSQVGTGYEQF

v_gene: TRBV6-1
j_gene: TRBJ1-1
abundance: NA
CDR3aa: ASSYVRGWAEAF

v_gene: TRBV19
j_gene: TRBJ1-5
abundance: NA
CDR3aa: ASSGTLGNEPQH

v_gene: TRBV6-5
j_gene: TRBJ1-1
abundance: NA
CDR3aa: ASRDYVGDTEAF

v_gene: TRBV2
j_gene: TRBJ2-7
abundance: few
CDR3aa: ASRQPGYEQY

v_gene: TRBV20-1
j_gene: NA
abundance: NA
CDR3aa: SARDGVYNEQF

v_gene: TRBV5-6
j_gene: TRBJ1-1
abundance: NA
CDR3aa: ASSLETDMNTEAF

v_gene: TRBV11-2
j_gene: TRBJ2-2
abundance: few
CDR3aa: ASSFWAGYTGELF

v_gene: TRBV7-9
j_gene: TRBJ2-5
abundance: NA
CDR3aa: ASSSVHSETQY

v_gene: TRBV29-1
j_gene: TRBJ2-7
abundance: NA
CDR3aa: SLGTGTYEQY

v_gene: TRBV12-3/TRBV12-4
j_gene: TRBJ1-2
abundance: many
CDR3aa: ASSFGVRENYGYT

v_gene: TRBV27
j_gene: TRBJ2-7
abundance: few
CDR3aa: ASSFGVGYEQY

v_gene: TRBV7-9
j_gene: TRBJ2-2
abundance: NA
CDR3aa: ASSLRGDGAAGELF

v_gene: TRBV5-6
j_gene: TRBJ1-5
abundance: NA
CDR3aa: ASSFFGHHSNQPQH

v_gene: TRBV29-1
j_gene: TRBJ2-7
abundance: many
CDR3aa: SVPGRTGGYEQY

v_gene: TRBV29-1
j_gene: TRBJ1-6
abundance: medium-sized
CDR3aa: SVARDVNSPLH

v_gene: TRBV11-2
j_gene: TRBJ1-6
abundance: many
CDR3aa: ASSLGRDSPLH

v_gene: TRBV12-3/TRBV12-4
j_gene: TRBJ1-2
abundance: few
CDR3aa: ASARGQGLGVYGYT

v_gene: TRBV9
j_gene: TRBJ2-3
abundance: few
CDR3aa: ASSVWDTSTDTQY

v_gene: TRBV29-1
j_gene: TRBJ1-1
abundance: many
CDR3aa: SVEPIPGYAEAF

v_gene: TRBV10-3
j_gene: TRBJ2-7
abundance: many
CDR3aa: AISESGTGGHEQY

v_gene: TRBV27
j_gene: TRBJ2-3
abundance: NA
CDR3aa: ASRAPSTDTQY

v_gene: TRBV27
j_gene: TRBJ2-7
abundance: many
CDR3aa: ASSLRTAYEQY

v_gene: TRBV19
j_gene: TRBJ1-5
abundance: few
CDR3aa: ASSKVYSNQPQH

v_gene: TRBV5-1
j_gene: TRBJ2-5
abundance: NA
CDR3aa: ASSARGQSQEAQY

v_gene: TRBV5-1
j_gene: TRBJ2-2
abundance: NA
CDR3aa: ASSIGQGPGELF

v_gene: TRBV7-2
j_gene: TRBJ2-7
abundance: many
CDR3aa: ASSTGGRVDEQY

v_gene: TRBV7-2
j_gene: TRBJ2-6
abundance: NA
CDR3aa: ASSPGQGTGANVLT

v_gene: TRBV20-1
j_gene: TRBJ1-1
abundance: many
CDR3aa: SAEDRAGDTEAF

v_gene: TRBV2
j_gene: TRBJ2-2
abundance: few
CDR3aa: ASSEGQGYTGELF

v_gene: TRBV20-1
j_gene: TRBJ1-4
abundance: many
CDR3aa: SASGFGSTNEKLF

v_gene: TRBV25-1
j_gene: TRBJ2-3
abundance: NA
CDR3aa: ASSEATRLAGATDTQY

v_gene: TRBV7-9
j_gene: TRBJ1-5
abundance: NA
CDR3aa: ASSQTEETQH

v_gene: TRBV2
j_gene: TRBJ1-4
abundance: many
CDR3aa: ASRPGTGNNEKLF

v_gene: TRBV5-1
j_gene: TRBJ1-1
abundance: NA
CDR3aa: ASSLRPGVIEAF

v_gene: TRBV7-6
j_gene: TRBJ2-7
abundance: NA
CDR3aa: ASRPNRGNEQY

v_gene: TRBV7-4
j_gene: NA
abundance: NA
CDR3aa: ASSPTSGRRNEQF

v_gene: TRBV28
j_gene: TRBJ1-3
abundance: NA
CDR3aa: ASSSRSSGNTIY

v_gene: TRBV7-9
j_gene: NA
abundance: NA
CDR3aa: ASRLPAGQENNEQF

v_gene: TRBV29-1
j_gene: TRBJ2-7
abundance: many
CDR3aa: SVHGTGEVYEQY